A selection of T cell receptor beta chains follows, all from one sample in a study of T cells in Graves' hyperthyroidism and ophthalmopathy. MiXCR, applied by TCRdb to the multiplex PCR reads, yields one record per CDR3 protein. Among 500,000 to 550,000 distinct CDR3 sequences listed, about a fifth were seen once. Sequencing was done on a sample of blood. The receptor set was obtained from a man between 18 and 35 years old with Graves' hyperthyroidism. Both conserved end residues are part of each CDR3. The order of the fields is V gene, D gene, CDR3 length, clone size, CDR3 protein. The D gene is left open where the match is weak. Rows may omit the clone size; those that give it use once, few, many or a size class.

V: TRBV7-6
D: .
length: 13
size: many
CDR3: CASSPRSNYEQYF

V: TRBV29-1
D: .
length: 14
size: .
CDR3: CSVEEAGQDYGYTF

V: TRBV7-9
D: .
length: 9
size: many
CDR3: CASPGGYTF

V: TRBV5-1
D: TRBD2
length: 15
size: .
CDR3: CASSIGTRGTGELFF

V: TRBV7-9
D: TRBD2
length: 14
size: .
CDR3: CASSLGGTSHEQYF

V: TRBV6-1
D: .
length: 15
size: few
CDR3: CASSESAAGANVLTF

V: TRBV6-5
D: TRBD1
length: 13
size: many
CDR3: CASRTTGGDGYTF

V: TRBV2
D: .
length: 13
size: .
CDR3: CASNVRGNSPLHF

V: TRBV11-1
D: .
length: 18
size: few
CDR3: CASSPPWDGGSGANVLTF

V: TRBV29-1
D: .
length: 13
size: .
CDR3: CSVNRGQGYGYTF

V: TRBV7-8
D: .
length: 14
size: .
CDR3: CASSPLQSNYGYTF

V: TRBV25-1
D: .
length: 15
size: many
CDR3: CASSEWSGQQETQYF

V: TRBV29-1
D: .
length: 16
size: many
CDR3: CSVEKLVGPMGETQYF

V: TRBV9
D: TRBD2
length: 17
size: many
CDR3: CASSLRTGTKNTGELFF

V: TRBV9
D: .
length: 15
size: many
CDR3: CASSVVSGNTGELFF

V: TRBV2
D: .
length: 11
size: .
CDR3: CASTGEYEQYF

V: TRBV5-1
D: .
length: 17
size: few
CDR3: CASSFAIFAEMGYGYTF

V: TRBV19
D: TRBD1
length: 13
size: many
CDR3: CATSRTGQETQYF